The present T cell receptor (beta chain) was sequenced within a study of T-cell memory formation after mild COVID-19 (dated by TCRdb to 2020 to 2022). With regard to the full study: TCR sequence clusters from the two donors were largely donor specific. Two young, previously healthy adult volunteers, one female and one male, were included in the cohort. In two donors, T-cell clones that expanded and contracted after mild COVID-19 were tracked by sequencing TCRalpha and TCRbeta repertoires over time. General findings and caveats noted by the study authors: Only a couple of mild cases were covered in the study, and larger cohorts including severe cases with pre-infection samples were considered necessary. From day 15 to 85, contracting clones showed balanced CD4/CD8 phenotypes, whereas a second wave of clones that expanded from day 15 to 37 leaned towards CD4+. Contracting CD4+ clones were found mainly in CM and EM memory subsets, while CD8+ clones were enriched in EMRA. The second-wave clones that peaked on day 37 were not confirmed to be SARS-CoV-2 specific. Some responding clones were detected in pre-infection memory, which suggested that pre-existing cross-reactive memory T cells had joined the SARS-CoV-2 response.

This clonotype occurred many times. The antigen this receptor binds is unknown. Base qualities were left out, and no much larger clone turns up one base away. Between the V and J ends, shortened by 0 bases and 11 bases respectively, the junction contains 17 bases. For CDR1 and CDR2, the germline V gene lists SGHTA and FQGNSA. Measured from the cysteine to the phenylalanine, the CDR3 is 15 residues long. The kept DNA is CDR3 alone, 45 bases in frame from the first base. Ficoll-Paque density gradient centrifugation was used to isolate PBMCs. Sequenced on an Illumina NovaSeq 6000. cDNA libraries for TCRalpha and TCRbeta were prepared by 5'RACE using constant-segment primers, with sample barcodes and unique molecular identifiers added. RNA was extracted from every sample with Trizol reagent. The libraries were amplified in two PCR steps, and the second step added a second sample barcode and Illumina TruSeq adapters. Sequencing of libraries was performed on an Illumina NovaSeq with 2 x 150 bp paired-end reads. Per the original workflow: Reads were demultiplexed and collapsed into UMI-guided consensus sequences with migec v1.2.7. Using mixcr v2.1.11, UMI consensuses were aligned to TRA and TRB V and J templates and then assembled into clonotypes. Expanded or contracted clonotypes were those called significant by both edgeR and NoisET, with noise models trained on biological replicates. For edgeR calls, a false discovery rate-adjusted p below 0.01 and a log2 fold-change threshold of 1 were applied. PCA with hierarchical clustering of max-normalized trajectories of the 1000 most abundant clonotypes was used as exploratory dynamics analysis. Separately sequenced CD4+ and CD8+ repertoires were used to assign the CD4 or CD8 phenotype of responding clones. Using fastp trimming at Q25 and MiXCR clonotype assembly, TCRdb reanalyzed the public sequencing data and kept in-frame beta chains. Here each entry gathers all rows of one CDR3 protein and keeps the most common genes and DNA. In this record, the V and J calls reflect TCRdb's handling and not the investigators' own analysis. The sample table contains hundreds of thousands of distinct CDR3 sequences; only one count was recorded for 15% to 20% of them. Jointly, the top ten make up more than 9% of the sample.

Sequencing was carried out using PBMCs or a T cell subset sorted from them (not recorded which). This receptor was obtained from an adult woman who had mild COVID-19 (a few samples of this study predate the infection). The sample titles of this study are shuffled in the database, so cell type and time point are left out; the donor was told from shared clones. The chain employs TRBV7-2 and TRBJ2-1; TRBD2 might be the D gene, on 5 matching bases. The sequenced DNA is TGTGCCAGCAGCTTAGCTGAGACCAAAGAGGGAAAGCAGTTCTTC. Its protein is CASSLAETKEGKQFF. The full variable domain, with segments outside the CDR3 supplied by the reference TRBV7-2 and TRBJ2-1 proteins, appears as GAGVSQSPSNKVTEKGKDVELRCDPISGHTALYWYRQSLGQGLEFLIYFQGNSAPDKSGLPSDRFSAERTGGSVSTLTIQRTQQEDSAVYLCASSLAETKEGKQFFGPGTRLTVL.